Sequencing of this TCR beta chain was carried out in a study of cytomegalovirus exposure and HLA in healthy donors. General study points: Researchers reportedly found TCR beta sequences accurately predicted most subjects' HLA-A and HLA-B alleles. Among TCR sequences, most were rare, though some public TCRs appeared in many donors. Sequencing probably produced one cluster of sequence variants that were highly shared.

With 60 Vbeta and 13 Jbeta primers, the PCR was carried out. Produced via immunoSEQ multiplex PCR; TCRdb's table is partial and in-frame only. The sample contains around 160,000 clones, around 76% of which appear only once. Turning to this clone: The target antigen is unknown.

Germline V gene sequence: CDR1 LGHNA, CDR2 YNFKEQ. The CDR3 is 18 residues long. With V trimmed by 0 bases and J by 2 bases, 7 bases remained unmatched. This sequence joins TRBV4-2 and TRBJ2-1, with 10 bases identical to TRBD2. The sample comprised PBMCs. The receptor comes from a woman aged 40 to 50 in good health and CMV-seronegative. As DNA, the CDR3 is TGTGCCAGCAGCCAAGAGCTAGTAGGGACTAGCGCCTACAATGAGCAGTTCTTC. Amino acids: CASSQELVGTSAYNEQFF.